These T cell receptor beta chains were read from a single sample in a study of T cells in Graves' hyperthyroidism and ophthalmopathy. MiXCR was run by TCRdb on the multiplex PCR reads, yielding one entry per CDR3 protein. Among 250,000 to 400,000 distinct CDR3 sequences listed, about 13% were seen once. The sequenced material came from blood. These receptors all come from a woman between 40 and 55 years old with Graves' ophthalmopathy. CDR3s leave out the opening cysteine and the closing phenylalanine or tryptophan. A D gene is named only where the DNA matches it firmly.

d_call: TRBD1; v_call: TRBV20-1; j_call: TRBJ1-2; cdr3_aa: LCQGENYGYT
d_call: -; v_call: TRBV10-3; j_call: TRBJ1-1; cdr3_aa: AISEIRGAEAF
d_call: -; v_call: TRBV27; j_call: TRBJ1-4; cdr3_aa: ASSLSGVGGEKLF
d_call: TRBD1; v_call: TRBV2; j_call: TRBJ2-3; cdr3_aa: ASSEVRQGAGTDTQY
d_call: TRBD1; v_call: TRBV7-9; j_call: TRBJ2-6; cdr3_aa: ASSWNGRQGANTGANVLT
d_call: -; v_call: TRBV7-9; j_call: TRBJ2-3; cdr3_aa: ASSGLGDTQY
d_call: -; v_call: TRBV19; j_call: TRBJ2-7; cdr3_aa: ASRSGTTYEQY
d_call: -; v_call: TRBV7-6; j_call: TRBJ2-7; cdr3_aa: ASSLGAGKDYEQY
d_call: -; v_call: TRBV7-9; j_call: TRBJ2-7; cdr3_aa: ASSPSTSRNEQY
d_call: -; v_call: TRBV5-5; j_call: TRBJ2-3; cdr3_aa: ASSLGGLALTDTQY
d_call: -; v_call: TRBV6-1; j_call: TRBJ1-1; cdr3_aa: ASSEALRLRHPYEAF
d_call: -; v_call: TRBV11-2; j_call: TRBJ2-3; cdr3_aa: ASSPGGSSTDTQY
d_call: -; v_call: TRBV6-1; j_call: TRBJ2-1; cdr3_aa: ASRRDFYNEQF
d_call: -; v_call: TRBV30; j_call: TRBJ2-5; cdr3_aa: AWSTGTETQY
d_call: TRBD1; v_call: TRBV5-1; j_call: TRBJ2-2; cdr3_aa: ASSSRTGSSTGELF
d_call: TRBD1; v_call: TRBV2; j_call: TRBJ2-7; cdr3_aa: ASSQGQGVTMEQY
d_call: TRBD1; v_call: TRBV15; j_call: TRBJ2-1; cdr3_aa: ATSRSGQGLNEQF
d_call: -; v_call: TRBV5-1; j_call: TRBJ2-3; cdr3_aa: ASSQQTGNTDTQY
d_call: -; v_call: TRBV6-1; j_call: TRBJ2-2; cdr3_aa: ASSAVFYGELF
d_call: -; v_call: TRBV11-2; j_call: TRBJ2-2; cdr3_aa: AIGAGRAISTGELF
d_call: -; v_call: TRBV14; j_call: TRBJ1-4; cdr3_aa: ASSRLSPREEKLF
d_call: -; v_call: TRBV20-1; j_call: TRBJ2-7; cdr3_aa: SARRTTSYEQY
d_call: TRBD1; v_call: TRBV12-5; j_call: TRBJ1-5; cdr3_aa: ASGSERQGRYQPQH
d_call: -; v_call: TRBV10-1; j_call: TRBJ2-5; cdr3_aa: ASSESTRGLKTQY
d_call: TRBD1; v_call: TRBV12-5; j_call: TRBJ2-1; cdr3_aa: ASGLASLQGVLDEQF
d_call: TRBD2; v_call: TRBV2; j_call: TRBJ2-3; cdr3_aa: ASTSLAGGGTQY
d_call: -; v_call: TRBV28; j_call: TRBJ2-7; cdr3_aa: ASLGGVGYEQY
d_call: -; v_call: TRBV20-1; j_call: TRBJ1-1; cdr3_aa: SAKQGRTEAF
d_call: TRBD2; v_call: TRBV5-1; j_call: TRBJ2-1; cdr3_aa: ASSSTSSGVRNEQF
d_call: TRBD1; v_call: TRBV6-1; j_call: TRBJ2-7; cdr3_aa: ASSEILQGSREQY
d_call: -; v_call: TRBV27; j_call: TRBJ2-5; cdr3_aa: ASSYTPQETQY
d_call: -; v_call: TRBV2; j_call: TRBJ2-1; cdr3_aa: ASSGILIGNEQF
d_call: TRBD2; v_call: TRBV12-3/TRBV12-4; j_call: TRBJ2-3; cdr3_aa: ASSLSGGGTDTQY
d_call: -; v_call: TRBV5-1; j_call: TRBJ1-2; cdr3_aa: ASSLDASYGYT
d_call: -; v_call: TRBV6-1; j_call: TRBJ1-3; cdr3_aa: ASSAKRGGRYGNTIY
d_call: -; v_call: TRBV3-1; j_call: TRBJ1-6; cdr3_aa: ASNGPGGNSPLH
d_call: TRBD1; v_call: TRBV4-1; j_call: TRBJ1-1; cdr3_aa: ASSHQDRGHTEAF
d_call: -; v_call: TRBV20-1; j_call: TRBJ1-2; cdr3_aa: SARDRVAANYGYT
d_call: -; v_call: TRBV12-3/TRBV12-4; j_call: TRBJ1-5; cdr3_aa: ASKTQALGPQH
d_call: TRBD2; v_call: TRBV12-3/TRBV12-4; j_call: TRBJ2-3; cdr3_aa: ASSLTPSGIPTDTQY
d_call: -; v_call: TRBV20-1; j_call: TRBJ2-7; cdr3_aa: SALWTLGPYEQY
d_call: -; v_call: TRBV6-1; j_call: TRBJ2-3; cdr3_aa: ASSERTYTDTQY
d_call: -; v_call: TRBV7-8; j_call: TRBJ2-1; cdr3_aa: ASSLAGTGINNEQF
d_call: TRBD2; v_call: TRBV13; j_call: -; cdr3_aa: ASSPHPALAGGINEQY
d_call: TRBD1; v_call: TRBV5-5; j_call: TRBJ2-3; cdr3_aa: ASSRQGRRTDTQY
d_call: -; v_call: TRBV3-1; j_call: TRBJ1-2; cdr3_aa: ASSHQERGWYGYT
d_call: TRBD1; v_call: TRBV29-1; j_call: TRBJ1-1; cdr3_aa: SVETNRGNTEAF
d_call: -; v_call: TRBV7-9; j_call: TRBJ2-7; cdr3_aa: ASSLIARGYEQY
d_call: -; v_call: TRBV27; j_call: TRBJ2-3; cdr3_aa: ASRTGGLTDTQY
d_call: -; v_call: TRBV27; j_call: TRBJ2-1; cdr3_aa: ASSFDRVFDEQF
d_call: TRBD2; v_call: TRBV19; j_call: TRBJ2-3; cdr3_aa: ASSIPGLAIDTQY
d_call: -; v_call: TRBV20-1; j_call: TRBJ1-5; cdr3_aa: SARGPESNQPQH
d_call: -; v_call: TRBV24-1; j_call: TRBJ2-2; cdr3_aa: ATSDFTVNTGELF
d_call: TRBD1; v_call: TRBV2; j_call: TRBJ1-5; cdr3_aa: ASSFGQEYSNQPQH
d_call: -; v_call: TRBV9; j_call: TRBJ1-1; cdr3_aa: ASSVGGSVTEAF